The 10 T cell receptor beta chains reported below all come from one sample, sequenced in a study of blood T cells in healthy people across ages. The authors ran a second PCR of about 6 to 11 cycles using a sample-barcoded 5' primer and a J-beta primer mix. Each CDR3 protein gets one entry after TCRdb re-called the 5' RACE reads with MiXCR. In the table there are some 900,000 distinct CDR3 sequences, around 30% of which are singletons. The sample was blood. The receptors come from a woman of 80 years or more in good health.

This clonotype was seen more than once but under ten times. This chain's CDR3 is CASSLAEGLGAEAFF. The CDR3 DNA is TGCGCCAGCAGCTTGGCTGAGGGCTTGGGGGCTGAAGCTTTCTTT. This sequence joins TRBV5-1 and TRBJ1-1; maybe TRBD1 (5 bases). Germline loops: CDR1 SGHRS, CDR2 YFSETQ. The length of the CDR3 is 15 residues. The V end lost 0 bases, the J end lost 6 bases, and 15 bases lay between the germline ends.

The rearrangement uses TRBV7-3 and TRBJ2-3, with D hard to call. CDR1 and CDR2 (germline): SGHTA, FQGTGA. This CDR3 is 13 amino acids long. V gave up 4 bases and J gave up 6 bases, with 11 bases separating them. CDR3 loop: CASSSAPDDTQYF. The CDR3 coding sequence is TGTGCCAGCAGCTCGGCACCTGACGATACGCAGTATTTT.

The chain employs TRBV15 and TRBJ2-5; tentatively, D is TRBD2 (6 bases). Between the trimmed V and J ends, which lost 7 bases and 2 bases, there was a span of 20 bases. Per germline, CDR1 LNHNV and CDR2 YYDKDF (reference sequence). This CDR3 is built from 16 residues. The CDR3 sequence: CATTSLGGIGQETQYF. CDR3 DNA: TGTGCCACCACCTCCCTGGGAGGAATCGGACAAGAGACCCAGTACTTC. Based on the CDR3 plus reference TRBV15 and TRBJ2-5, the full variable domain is DAMVIQNPRYQVTQFGKPVTLSCSQTLNHNVMYWYQQKSSQAPKLLFHYYDKDFNNEADTPDNFQSRRPNTSFCFLDIRSPGLGDTAMYLCATTSLGGIGQETQYFGPGTRLLVL.

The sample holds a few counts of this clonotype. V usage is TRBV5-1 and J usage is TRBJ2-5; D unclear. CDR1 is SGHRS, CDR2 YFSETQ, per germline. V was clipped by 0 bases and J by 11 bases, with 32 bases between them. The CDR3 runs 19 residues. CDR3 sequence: CASSLDPWQDAKLYNEQYF. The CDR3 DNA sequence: TGCGCCAGCAGCTTGGATCCTTGGCAGGATGCTAAACTATACAATGAGCAGTACTTC.

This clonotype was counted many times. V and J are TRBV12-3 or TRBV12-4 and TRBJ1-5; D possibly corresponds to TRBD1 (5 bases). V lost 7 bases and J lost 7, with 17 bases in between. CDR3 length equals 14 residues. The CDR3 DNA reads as TGTGCCAGCACCCCGGGAGGGGCAGGGCAGCCCCAGCATTTT. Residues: CASTPGGAGQPQHF.

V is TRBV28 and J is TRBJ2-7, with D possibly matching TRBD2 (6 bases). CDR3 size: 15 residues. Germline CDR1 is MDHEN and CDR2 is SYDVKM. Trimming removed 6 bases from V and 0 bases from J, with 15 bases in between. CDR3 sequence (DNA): TGTGCCAGCAGCCCCCCCCCGGGGGTCTCCTACGAGCAGTACTTC. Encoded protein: CASSPPPGVSYEQYF.

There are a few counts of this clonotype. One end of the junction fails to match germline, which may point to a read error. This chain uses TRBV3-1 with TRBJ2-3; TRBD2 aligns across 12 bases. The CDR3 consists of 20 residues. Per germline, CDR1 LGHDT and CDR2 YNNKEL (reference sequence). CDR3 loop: CASSQAPDDRTSGATGTQYF. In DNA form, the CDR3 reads TGTGCCAGCAGCCAAGCTCCGGATGATAGGACTAGCGGGGCCACAGGTACGCAGTATTTT.

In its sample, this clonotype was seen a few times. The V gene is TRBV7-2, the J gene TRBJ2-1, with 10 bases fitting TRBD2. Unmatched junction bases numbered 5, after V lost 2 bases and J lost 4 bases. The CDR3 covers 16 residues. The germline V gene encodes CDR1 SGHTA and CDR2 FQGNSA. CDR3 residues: CASSLSSSGSYNEQFF. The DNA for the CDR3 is TGTGCCAGCAGCTTATCTTCTAGCGGGAGTTACAATGAGCAGTTCTTC.

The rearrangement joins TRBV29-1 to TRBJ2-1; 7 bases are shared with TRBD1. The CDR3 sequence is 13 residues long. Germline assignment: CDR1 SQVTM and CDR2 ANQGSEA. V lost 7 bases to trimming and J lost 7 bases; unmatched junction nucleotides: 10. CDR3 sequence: CSANPGGSNEQFF. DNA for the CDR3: TGCAGCGCGAACCCAGGGGGTAGTAATGAGCAGTTCTTC.

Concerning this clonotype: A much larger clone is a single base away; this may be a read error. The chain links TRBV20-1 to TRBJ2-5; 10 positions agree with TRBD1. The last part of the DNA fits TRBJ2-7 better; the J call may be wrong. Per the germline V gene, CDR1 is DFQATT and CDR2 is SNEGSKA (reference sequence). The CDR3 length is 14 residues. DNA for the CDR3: TGCAGTGCTATATCCCGGGACAGGGGTCGCGAGCAGTACTTC. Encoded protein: CSAISRDRGREQYF.